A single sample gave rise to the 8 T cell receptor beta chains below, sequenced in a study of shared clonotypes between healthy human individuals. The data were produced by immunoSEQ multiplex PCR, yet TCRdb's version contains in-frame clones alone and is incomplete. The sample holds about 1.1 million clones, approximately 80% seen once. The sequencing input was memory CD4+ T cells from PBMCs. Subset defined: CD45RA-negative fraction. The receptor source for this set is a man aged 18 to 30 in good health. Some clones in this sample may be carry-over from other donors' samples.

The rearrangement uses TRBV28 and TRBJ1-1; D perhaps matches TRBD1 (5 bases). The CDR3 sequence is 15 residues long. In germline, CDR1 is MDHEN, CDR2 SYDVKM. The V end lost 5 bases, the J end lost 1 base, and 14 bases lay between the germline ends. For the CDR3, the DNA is TGTGCCAGCAGTGGCCGGGACGCAGGGAACACTGAAGCTTTCTTT. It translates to CASSGRDAGNTEAFF.

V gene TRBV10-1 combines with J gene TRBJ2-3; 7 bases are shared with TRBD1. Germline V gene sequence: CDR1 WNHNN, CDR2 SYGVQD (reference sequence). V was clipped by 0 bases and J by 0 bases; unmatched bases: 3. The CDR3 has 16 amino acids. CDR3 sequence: CASSESRDSSTDTQYF. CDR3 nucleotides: TGCGCCAGCAGTGAGTCCCGGGACAGTAGCACAGATACGCAGTATTTT.

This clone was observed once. The chain's CDR3 is CASSYPPSTDTQYF. Written as DNA, the CDR3 is TGTGCCAGCAGTTACCCTCCGAGCACAGATACGCAGTATTTT. This chain joins TRBV6-5 and TRBJ2-3; D is unclear. V dropped 2 bases and J dropped 0 bases, with 6 bases sitting between them. CDR1 is MNHEY and CDR2 is SVGAGI in the germline V gene. The CDR3 runs to 14 residues.

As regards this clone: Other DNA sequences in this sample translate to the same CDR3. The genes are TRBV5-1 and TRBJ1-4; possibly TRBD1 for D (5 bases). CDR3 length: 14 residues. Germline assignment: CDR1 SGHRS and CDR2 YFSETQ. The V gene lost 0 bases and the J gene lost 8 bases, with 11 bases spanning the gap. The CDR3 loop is CASSLGQGREKLFF. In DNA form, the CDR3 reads TGCGCCAGCAGCTTGGGTCAGGGCCGCGAAAAACTGTTTTTT.

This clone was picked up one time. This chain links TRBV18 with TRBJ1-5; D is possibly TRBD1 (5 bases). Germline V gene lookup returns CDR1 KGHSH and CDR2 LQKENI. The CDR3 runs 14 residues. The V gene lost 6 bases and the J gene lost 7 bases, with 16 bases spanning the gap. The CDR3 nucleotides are TGTGCCAGCTCCCCTGGGGGGTTAGGCCAGCCCCAGCATTTT. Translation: CASSPGGLGQPQHF.

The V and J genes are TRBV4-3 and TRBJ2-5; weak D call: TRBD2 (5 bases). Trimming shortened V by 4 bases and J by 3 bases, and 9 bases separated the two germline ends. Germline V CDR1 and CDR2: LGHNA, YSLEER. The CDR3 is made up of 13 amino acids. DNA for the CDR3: TGCGCCAGCAGCCGCCAACTAGAAGAGACCCAGTACTTC. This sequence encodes CASSRQLEETQYF.

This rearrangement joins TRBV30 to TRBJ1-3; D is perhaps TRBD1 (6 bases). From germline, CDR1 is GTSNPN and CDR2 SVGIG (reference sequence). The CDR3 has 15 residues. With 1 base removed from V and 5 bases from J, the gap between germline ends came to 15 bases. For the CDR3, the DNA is TGTGCCTGGAGTGGCGACAGGCAGGGTCGAAACACCATATATTTT. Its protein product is CAWSGDRQGRNTIYF.

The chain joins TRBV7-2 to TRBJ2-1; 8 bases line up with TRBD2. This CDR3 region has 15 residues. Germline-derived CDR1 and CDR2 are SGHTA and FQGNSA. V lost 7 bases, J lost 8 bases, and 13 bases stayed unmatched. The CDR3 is CASTETSGRPYEQFF. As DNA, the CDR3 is TGTGCCAGCACTGAGACAAGCGGGAGACCATATGAGCAGTTCTTC.